This T cell receptor beta chain was identified in a study of shared clonotypes between healthy human individuals. Overall study results and limits: The study generally estimated greater richness for naive than memory subsets.

Remarks on this clone: The antigen is not known.

V lost 2 bases, J lost 4 bases, and 6 bases lay in between. This CDR3 is built from 12 residues. Germline V gene lookup returns CDR1 MNHNS and CDR2 SASEGT. Sequenced by immunoSEQ multiplex PCR; TCRdb stores in-frame clones only, minus some. The profile covers 300,000 to 400,000 clones, with around 87% appearing a single time and 15% to 20% taken by the ten largest. CD45RO+ cells and CCR7-negative CD45RA+ TemRA cells were combined as CD8 memory. The sequence came from a man aged 18 to 29 in good health. The specimen sequenced was memory CD8+ T cells sorted from blood. Subset here: CD45RO+ cells pooled with CCR7-negative TemRA cells. This chain uses TRBV6-1 with TRBJ2-7; a weak D match, TRBD2 (6 bases). The CDR3 reads CASSERGYEQYF. The CDR3 DNA sequence: TGTGCCAGCAGTGAACGGGGGTACGAGCAGTACTTC.